The subject of this entry is one TCR beta chain. Its antigen is undetermined. With roughly 9 days of culture completed, CD4+ T cells were isolated. Previously uninfected by SARS-CoV-2, the vaccine recipients also showed negative nucleocapsid antibodies. Half the medium was swapped for IL-2 medium on days 3 and 7. The CDR3 is 12 amino acids. Deletions cut 2 bases from V and 7 bases from J, with 9 bases between. CDR1 and CDR2 (germline): SGHNT, YYREEE (reference sequence). Using immunoSEQ multiplex PCR, the repertoire was profiled, and TCRdb retains in-frame clones only, with some absent. The sample yields fewer than 35,000 clones, around three quarters seen once. The data originate from a study of vaccination effects on CD4 cells after COVID-19. Study in general: Vaccine administered to participants consisted of two doses of either BNT162b2 or mRNA-1273. Notes on the study in general: Limitations: small convalescent group and missing early post-infection timepoints.

This sequence was found in a human donor who received a COVID-19 vaccine. The chain recombines TRBV5-4 with TRBJ1-2, with D possibly TRBD1 on 5 matching bases. This specimen consisted of CD4+ T cells from PBMCs cultured without peptide, obtained before COVID-19 vaccination. In DNA form, the CDR3 reads TGTGCCAGCAGCTTAGACAGCAGTGGCTACACCTTC. Its protein product is CASSLDSSGYTF.